The present TCR beta chain was sequenced within a study of T cell responses to AZD1222 COVID-19 vaccine. Germline V gene data show CDR1 as MDHEN and CDR2 as SYDVKM. The CDR3 extends over 15 amino acids. With 4 bases clipped from V and 3 bases from J, the junction kept 9 bases outside the gene matches. Sequencing was performed with immunoSEQ multiplex PCR; in TCRdb, only in-frame clones are kept and a portion is missing. The sample has approximately 68,000 clones, approximately 90% seen once; the top ten hold around 19%. This clonotype was obtained from an adult in good health. The chain carries TRBV28 and TRBJ2-7, with TRBD2 identical over 7 bases. The material sequenced was peripheral blood, taken on day 0 of AZD1222 vaccination. CDR3 coding DNA: TGTGCCAGCAGTTCACGGACTAGTTTTGTCTACGAGCAGTACTTC. Its protein is CASSSRTSFVYEQYF.